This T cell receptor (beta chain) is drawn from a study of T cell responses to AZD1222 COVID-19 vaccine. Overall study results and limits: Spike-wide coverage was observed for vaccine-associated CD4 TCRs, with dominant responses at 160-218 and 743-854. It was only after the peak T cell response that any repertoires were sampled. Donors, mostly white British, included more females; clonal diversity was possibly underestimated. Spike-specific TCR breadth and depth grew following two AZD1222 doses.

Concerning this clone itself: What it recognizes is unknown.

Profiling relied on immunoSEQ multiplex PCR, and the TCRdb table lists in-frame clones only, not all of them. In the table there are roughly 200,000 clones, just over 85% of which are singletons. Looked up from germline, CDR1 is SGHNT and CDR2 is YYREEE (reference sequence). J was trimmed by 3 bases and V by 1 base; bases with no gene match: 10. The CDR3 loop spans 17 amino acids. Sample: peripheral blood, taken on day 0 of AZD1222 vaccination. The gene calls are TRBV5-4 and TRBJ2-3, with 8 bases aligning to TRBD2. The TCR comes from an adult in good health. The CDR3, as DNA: TGTGCCAGCAGCTTGAGGGTTAGCGGGGTAGAGACAGATACGCAGTATTTT. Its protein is CASSLRVSGVETDTQYF.